This TCR beta chain was observed in a study of T-cell memory formation after mild COVID-19. Findings and caveats of the study: Still unconfirmed is whether the second-wave clones peaking on day 37 recognized SARS-CoV-2. Contracting clones, day 15 to 85, had balanced CD4/CD8, and later expanders favored CD4+.

TCRdb redid the calling of the 5' RACE reads with MiXCR, one entry per CDR3 protein. This sample has fewer than 250,000 distinct CDR3 sequences; approximately 15% occur once, and the top ten carry 2% to 2.5%. CDR1 is SGHTA and CDR2 is FQGTGA in the germline V gene. Unmatched junction bases numbered 8, after V lost 2 bases and J lost 2 bases. This CDR3 has 16 amino acids. Ten or more counts support this clonotype. Its target is not known. Sequenced: PBMCs or a T cell subset sorted from them (not recorded which). The genes are TRBV7-3 and TRBJ2-5, with TRBD2 identical over 7 bases. This clonotype originated in an adult woman who had mild COVID-19 (a few samples of this study predate the infection). Cell type and time point are not known. The CDR3 spells CASSLSGGGQQETQYF. DNA for the CDR3: TGTGCCAGCAGCTTATCGGGGGGAGGGCAACAAGAGACCCAGTACTTC.